The clone carrying this T cell receptor (beta chain) was seen just once. The data are from a study of blood T cell repertoires in COVID-19. CDR3 length: 15 residues. Trimming stripped 4 bases from V and 2 bases from J, with 18 bases between. Germline-derived CDR1 and CDR2 are SQVTM and ANQGSEA. Measured with immunoSEQ multiplex PCR; TCRdb has only the in-frame clones, and not every one. The table includes 180,000 or so clones, around 85% detected once. The chain is built from TRBV29-1 and TRBJ2-7, with D possibly being TRBD1 (6 bases). This receptor was identified in a man between 40 and 49 years old who had recovered from COVID-19. The sample consisted of PBMCs or T cells enriched from blood (not recorded which). The CDR3 reads CSVALRLDSTYEQYF. The DNA for the CDR3 is TGCAGCGTTGCCTTGAGATTGGACAGTACCTACGAGCAGTACTTC.